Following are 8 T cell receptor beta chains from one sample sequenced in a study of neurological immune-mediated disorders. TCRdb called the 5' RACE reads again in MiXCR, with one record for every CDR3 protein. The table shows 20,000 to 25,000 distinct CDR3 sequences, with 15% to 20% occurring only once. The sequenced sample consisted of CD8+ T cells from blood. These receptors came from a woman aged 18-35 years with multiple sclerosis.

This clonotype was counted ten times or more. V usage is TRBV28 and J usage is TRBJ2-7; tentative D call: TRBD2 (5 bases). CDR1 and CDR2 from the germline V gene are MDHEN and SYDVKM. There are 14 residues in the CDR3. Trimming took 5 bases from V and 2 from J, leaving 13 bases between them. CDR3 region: CASSPPGRAYEQYF. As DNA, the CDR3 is TGTGCCAGCAGTCCCCCTGGGAGAGCCTACGAGCAGTACTTC.

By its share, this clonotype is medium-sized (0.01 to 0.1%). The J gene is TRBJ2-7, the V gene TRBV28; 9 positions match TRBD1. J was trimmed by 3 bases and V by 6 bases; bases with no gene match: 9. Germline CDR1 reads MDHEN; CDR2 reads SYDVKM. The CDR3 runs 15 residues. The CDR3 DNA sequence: TGTGCCAGCAGCCCCCCGGACAGGGGACTCTACGAGCAGTACTTC. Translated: CASSPPDRGLYEQYF.

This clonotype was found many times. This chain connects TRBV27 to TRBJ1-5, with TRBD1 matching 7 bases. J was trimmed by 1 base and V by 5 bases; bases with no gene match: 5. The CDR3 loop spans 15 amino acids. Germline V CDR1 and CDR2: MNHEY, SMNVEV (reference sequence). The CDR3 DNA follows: TGTGCCAGCAGTGACAGGGTTCTAAGCAATCAGCCCCAGCATTTT. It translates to CASSDRVLSNQPQHF.

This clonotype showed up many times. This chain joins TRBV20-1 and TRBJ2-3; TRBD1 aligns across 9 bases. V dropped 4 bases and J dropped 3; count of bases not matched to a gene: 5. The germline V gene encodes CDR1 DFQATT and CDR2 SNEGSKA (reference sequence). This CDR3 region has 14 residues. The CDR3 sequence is CSATGQGSTDTQYF. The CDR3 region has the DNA TGCAGTGCTACCGGACAGGGGAGTACAGATACGCAGTATTTT.

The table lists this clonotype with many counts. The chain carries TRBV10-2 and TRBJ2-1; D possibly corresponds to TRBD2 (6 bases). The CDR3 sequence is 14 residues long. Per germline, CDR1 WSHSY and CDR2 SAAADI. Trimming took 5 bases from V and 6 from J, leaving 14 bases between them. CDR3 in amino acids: CASSKRESGNEQFF. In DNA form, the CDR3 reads TGCGCCAGCAGTAAACGGGAGAGCGGCAATGAGCAGTTCTTC.

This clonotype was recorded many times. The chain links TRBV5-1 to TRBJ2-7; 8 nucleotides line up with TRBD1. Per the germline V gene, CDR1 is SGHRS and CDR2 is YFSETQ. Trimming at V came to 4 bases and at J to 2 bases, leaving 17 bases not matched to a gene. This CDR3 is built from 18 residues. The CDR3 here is CASSLRGQRGDRPYEQYF. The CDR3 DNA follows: TGCGCCAGCAGCCTGAGGGGACAGAGAGGGGACAGGCCCTACGAGCAGTACTTC.

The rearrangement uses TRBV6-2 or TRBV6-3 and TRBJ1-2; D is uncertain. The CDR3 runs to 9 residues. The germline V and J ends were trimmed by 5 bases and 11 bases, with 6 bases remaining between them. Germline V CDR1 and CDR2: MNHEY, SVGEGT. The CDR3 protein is CASSDPYTF. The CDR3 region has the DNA TGTGCCAGCAGTGATCCGTACACCTTC.

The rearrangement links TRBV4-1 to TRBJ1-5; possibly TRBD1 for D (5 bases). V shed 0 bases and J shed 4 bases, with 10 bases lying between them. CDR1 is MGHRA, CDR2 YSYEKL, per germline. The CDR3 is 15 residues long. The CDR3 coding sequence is TGCGCCAGCAGCCAAGATGGTTGGGGGAATCAGCCCCAGCATTTT. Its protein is CASSQDGWGNQPQHF.